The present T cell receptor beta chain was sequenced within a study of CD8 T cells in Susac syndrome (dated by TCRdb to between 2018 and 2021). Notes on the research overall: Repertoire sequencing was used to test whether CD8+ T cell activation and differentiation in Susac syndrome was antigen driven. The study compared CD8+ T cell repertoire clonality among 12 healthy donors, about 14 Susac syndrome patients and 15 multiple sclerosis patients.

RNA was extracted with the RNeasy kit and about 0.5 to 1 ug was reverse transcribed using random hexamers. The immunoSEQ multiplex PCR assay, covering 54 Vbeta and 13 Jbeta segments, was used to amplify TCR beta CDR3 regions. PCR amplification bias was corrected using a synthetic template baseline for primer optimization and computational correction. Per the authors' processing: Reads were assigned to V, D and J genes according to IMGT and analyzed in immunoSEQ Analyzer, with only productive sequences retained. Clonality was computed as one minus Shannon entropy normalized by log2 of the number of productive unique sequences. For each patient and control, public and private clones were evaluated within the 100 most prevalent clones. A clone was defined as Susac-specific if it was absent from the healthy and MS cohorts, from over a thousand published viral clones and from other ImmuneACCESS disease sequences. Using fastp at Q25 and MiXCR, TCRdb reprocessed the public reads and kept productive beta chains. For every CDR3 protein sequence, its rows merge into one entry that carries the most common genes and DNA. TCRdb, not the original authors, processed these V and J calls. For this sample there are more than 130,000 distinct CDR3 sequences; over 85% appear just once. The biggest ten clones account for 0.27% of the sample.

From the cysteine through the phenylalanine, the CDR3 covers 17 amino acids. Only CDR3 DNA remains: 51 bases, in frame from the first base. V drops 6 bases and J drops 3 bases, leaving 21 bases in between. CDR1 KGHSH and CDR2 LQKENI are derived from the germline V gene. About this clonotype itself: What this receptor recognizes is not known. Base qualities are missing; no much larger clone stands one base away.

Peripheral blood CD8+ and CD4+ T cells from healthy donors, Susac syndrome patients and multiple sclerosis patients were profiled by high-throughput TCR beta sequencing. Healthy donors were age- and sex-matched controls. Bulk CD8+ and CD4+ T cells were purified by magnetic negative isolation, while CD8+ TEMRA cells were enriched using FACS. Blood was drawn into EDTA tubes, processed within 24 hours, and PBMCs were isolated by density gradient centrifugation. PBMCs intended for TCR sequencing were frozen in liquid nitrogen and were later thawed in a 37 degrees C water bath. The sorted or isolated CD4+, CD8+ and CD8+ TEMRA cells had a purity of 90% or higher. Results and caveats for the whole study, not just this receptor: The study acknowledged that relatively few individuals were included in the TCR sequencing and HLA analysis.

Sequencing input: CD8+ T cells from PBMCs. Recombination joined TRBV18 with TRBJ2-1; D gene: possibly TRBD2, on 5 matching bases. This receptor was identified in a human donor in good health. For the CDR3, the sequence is CASSPWSIDYLYNEQFF. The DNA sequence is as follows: TGTGCCAGCTCCCCCTGGAGCATAGACTACCTCTACAATGAGCAGTTCTTC.